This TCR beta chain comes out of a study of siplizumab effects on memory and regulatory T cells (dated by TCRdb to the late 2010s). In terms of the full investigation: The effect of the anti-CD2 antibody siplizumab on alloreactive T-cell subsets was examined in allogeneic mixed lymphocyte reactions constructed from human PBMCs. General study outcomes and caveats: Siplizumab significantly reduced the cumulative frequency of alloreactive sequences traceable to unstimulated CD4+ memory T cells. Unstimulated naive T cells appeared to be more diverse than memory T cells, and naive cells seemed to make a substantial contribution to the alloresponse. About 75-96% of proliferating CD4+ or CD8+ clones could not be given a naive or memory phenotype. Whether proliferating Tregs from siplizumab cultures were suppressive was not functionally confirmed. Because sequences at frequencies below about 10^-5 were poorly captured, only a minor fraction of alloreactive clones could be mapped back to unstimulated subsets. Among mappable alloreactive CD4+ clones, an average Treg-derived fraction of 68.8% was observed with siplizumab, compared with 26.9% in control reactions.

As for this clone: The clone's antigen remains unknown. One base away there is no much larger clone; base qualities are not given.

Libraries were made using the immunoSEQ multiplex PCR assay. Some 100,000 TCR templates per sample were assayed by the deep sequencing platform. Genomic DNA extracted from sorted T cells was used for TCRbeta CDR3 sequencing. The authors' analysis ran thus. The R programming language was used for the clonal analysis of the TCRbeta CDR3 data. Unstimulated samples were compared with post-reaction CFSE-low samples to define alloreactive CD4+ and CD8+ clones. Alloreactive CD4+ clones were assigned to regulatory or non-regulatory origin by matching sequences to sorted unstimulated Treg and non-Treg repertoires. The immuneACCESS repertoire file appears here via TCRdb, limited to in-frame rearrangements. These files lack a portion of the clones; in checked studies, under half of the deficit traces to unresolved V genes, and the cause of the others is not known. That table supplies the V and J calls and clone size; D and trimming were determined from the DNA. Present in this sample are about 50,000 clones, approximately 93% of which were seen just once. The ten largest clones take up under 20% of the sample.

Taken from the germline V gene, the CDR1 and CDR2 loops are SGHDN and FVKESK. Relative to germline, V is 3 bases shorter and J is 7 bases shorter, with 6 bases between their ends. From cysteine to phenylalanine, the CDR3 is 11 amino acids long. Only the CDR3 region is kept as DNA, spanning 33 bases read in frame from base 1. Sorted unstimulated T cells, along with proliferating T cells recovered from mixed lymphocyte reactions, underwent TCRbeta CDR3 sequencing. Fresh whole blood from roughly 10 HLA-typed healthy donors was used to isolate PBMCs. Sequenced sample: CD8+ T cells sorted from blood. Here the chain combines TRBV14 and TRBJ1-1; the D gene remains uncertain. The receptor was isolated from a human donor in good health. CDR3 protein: CASSQGFEAFF. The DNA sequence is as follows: TGTGCCAGCAGCCAGGGGTTTGAAGCTTTCTTT.